This TCR beta chain appears in the sequencing data of a study of blood T cell repertoires in COVID-19. Whole-study context: Nucleic acid was either cDNA or gDNA, and it came from T cells, B-cell-depleted T cells, or PBMCs.

Adults between roughly 18 and 100 years of age took part from about 24 US areas. Cohorts were assigned according to the clinical history that participants reported. Looked up from germline, CDR1 is SGHTA and CDR2 is FQGTGA. The V end was cut by 5 bases, the J end by 6 bases, with 11 bases between. This CDR3 is built from 13 residues. In the study's own analysis: Reference gene primer amplification in the assay estimated nucleated cell counts. The method was immunoSEQ multiplex PCR; TCRdb's version includes in-frame clones alone and lacks a portion of them. V and J calls and clone size come straight from that table; D and trimming were deduced from the DNA. The repertoire consists of over 200,000 clones, with roughly four fifths occurring once and the leading ten covering approximately 15%.

The sample comprised PBMCs or T cells enriched from blood (not recorded which). J is TRBJ1-5 and V is TRBV7-3; no firm D call. The receptor was derived from a man aged 35 to 55 who had recovered from COVID-19. In nucleotides, the CDR3 is TGTGCCAGCAGCGCGGGTAATGGTCAGCCCCAGCATTTT. Its protein is CASSAGNGQPQHF.